The 13 T cell receptor beta chains listed next were all sequenced from one sample in a study of blood T cell repertoires in COVID-19. TCRdb keeps only in-frame clones here, not all; method: immunoSEQ multiplex PCR. The sample gives under 95,000 clones, 88% of which show up once; around 40% is in the top ten. Sample: peripheral blood. The receptors were sampled from a human donor in a cohort sampled during active COVID-19.

V usage is TRBV6-1 and J usage is TRBJ2-6, with 8 nucleotides matching TRBD1. Per germline, CDR1 MNHNS and CDR2 SASEGT. J gave up 0 bases and V 2 bases, and 6 bases lay outside the gene matches. The CDR3 runs to 18 residues. CDR3 amino acids: CASSERTGLSSGANVLTF. The CDR3 nucleotides read TGTGCCAGCAGTGAACGGACAGGGTTGAGCTCTGGGGCCAACGTCCTGACTTTC.

V usage is TRBV5-1 and J usage is TRBJ2-2, with 8 positions matching TRBD2. Germline V gives CDR1 SGHRS, CDR2 YFSETQ. Losses at the gene ends were 3 bases for V and 0 bases for J; bases not matched to a gene: 1. CDR3 size: 15 residues. The CDR3 here is CASSSGGANTGELFF. CDR3 sequence (DNA): TGCGCCAGCAGCTCCGGGGGGGCGAACACCGGGGAGCTGTTTTTT.

V usage is TRBV19 and J usage is TRBJ1-2; D not certain. Trimming stripped 5 bases from V and 4 bases from J, with 11 bases between. CDR1 LNHDA and CDR2 SQIVND come from the germline V gene (reference sequence). The CDR3 contains 13 residues. CDR3 amino acids: CASSLGRIYGYTF. The CDR3 DNA reads as TGTGCCAGTAGTTTAGGGCGGATCTATGGCTACACCTTC.

With regard to this clone: The same CDR3 can be traced to other DNA sequences in this sample. The chain is built from TRBV7-9 and TRBJ2-3; maybe TRBD1 (6 bases). CDR1 SEHNR and CDR2 FQNEAQ come from the germline V gene (reference sequence). The CDR3 spans 14 residues. Trimming removed 5 bases from V and 3 bases from J, with 12 bases in between. The CDR3 region is CASSLRGSTDTQYF. The CDR3 bases are TGTGCCAGCAGCCTGAGGGGGTCAACAGATACGCAGTATTTT.

This sequence joins TRBV4-2 and TRBJ1-1; D remains unclear. The CDR3 loop spans 15 amino acids. V lost 2 bases to trimming and J lost 0 bases, with 10 bases between them. CDR1 is LGHNA, CDR2 YNFKEQ, per germline. The CDR3 bases are TGTGCCAGCAGCCAACAAGGGAGCATGAACACTGAAGCTTTCTTT. The encoded protein is CASSQQGSMNTEAFF.

The gene calls are TRBV19 and TRBJ1-2; no clear D gene. CDR1 LNHDA and CDR2 SQIVND come from the germline V gene (reference sequence). This CDR3 comprises 14 residues. The germline V and J ends were trimmed by 3 bases and 1 base, with 9 bases remaining between them. The CDR3 nucleotides read TGTGCCAGTAGTATCCCTGAGGGTAACTATGGCTACACCTTC. This sequence encodes CASSIPEGNYGYTF.

V and J are TRBV12-3 or TRBV12-4 and TRBJ2-1; 7 nucleotides align to TRBD2. Unmatched junction bases numbered 7, after V lost 5 bases and J lost 15 bases. The CDR3 is made up of 11 amino acids. The CDR3, as DNA: TGTGCCAGCAGTGGACTAGAGTCCCTGTTCTTC. It is translated as CASSGLESLFF.

V gene TRBV12-5 combines with J gene TRBJ2-1; TRBD1 agrees at 9 bases. The junction had 22 bases not matched to a gene; V was cut back by 1 base and J by 6 bases. CDR3 length equals 21 residues. Germline V gene sequence: CDR1 LGHNT, CDR2 FRNRAP. CDR3 protein: CASGLADEKGQGRFSLNEQFF. The DNA for the CDR3 is TGTGCTAGTGGTTTGGCCGACGAAAAGGGACAGGGCAGGTTTAGCCTCAATGAGCAGTTCTTC.

The gene calls are TRBV20-1 and TRBJ1-2; no clear D. The CDR3 extends over 12 amino acids. Per germline, CDR1 DFQATT and CDR2 SNEGSKA (reference sequence). The V and J ends lost 3 bases and 2 bases respectively, with 7 bases between them. Written as DNA, the CDR3 is TGCAGTGCTAGTCCGGAGAACTATGGCTACACCTTC. It is translated as CSASPENYGYTF.

The genes are TRBV24-1 and TRBJ2-3, with D hard to call. Trimming shortened V by 6 bases and J by 4 bases, and 13 bases separated the two germline ends. Germline CDR1 reads KGHDR; CDR2 reads SFDVKD. There are 14 residues in the CDR3. Here the CDR3 DNA reads TGTGCCACCAGTAGACCCCTGGCGGCAGATACGCAGTATTTT. The encoded protein is CATSRPLAADTQYF.

V is TRBV29-1 and J is TRBJ2-5; 9 bases map to TRBD1. This CDR3 is 11 amino acids long. Unmatched junction bases numbered 3, after V lost 3 bases and J lost 10 bases. From germline, CDR1 is SQVTM and CDR2 ANQGSEA. The CDR3, as DNA: TGCAGCGTTGATCCGGGACAGGGCCAGTACTTC. Protein sequence: CSVDPGQGQYF.

This clone was seen only once. The chain links TRBV7-2 to TRBJ2-3; D is unclear. Germline CDR1 SGHTA, CDR2 FQGNSA. The CDR3 is 13 amino acids. The V end lost 1 base, the J end lost 4 bases, and 6 bases lay between the germline ends. The CDR3 is CASSLVLADTQYF. The DNA for the CDR3 is TGTGCCAGCAGCTTAGTTTTAGCAGATACGCAGTATTTT.

The rearrangement joins TRBV7-2 to TRBJ1-1, with D perhaps TRBD1 (6 bases). Germline assignment: CDR1 SGHTA and CDR2 FQGNSA. V dropped 3 bases and J dropped 0 bases, with 14 bases sitting between them. CDR3 length equals 16 residues. The CDR3 nucleotides are TGTGCCAGCAGCTTCCTGAGGGGGAGCATGAACACTGAAGCTTTCTTT. This gives the protein CASSFLRGSMNTEAFF.